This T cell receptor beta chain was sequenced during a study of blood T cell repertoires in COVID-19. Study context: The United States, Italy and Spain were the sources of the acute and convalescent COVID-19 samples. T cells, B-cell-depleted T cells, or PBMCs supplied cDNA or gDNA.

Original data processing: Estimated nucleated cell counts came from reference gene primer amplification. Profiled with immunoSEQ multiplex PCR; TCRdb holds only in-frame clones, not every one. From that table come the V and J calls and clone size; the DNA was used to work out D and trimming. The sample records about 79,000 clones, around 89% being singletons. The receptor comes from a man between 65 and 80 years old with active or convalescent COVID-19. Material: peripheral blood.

The CDR3 sequence: CASSYREVPIYGYTF. CDR3 DNA: TGTGCCAGCAGTTACCGTGAGGTACCGATCTATGGCTACACCTTC. This chain connects TRBV6-5 to TRBJ1-2; D remains unclear. The CDR3 loop spans 15 amino acids. CDR1 and CDR2 from the germline V gene are MNHEY and SVGAGI. V lost 2 bases and J lost 4, with 14 bases in between.